One sample yielded the 25 T cell receptor beta chains listed below, sequenced in a study of sequential checkpoint blockade in melanoma. Libraries were prepared by immunoSEQ multiplex PCR; TCRdb keeps only in-frame clonotypes and omits some of them. Here the sample spans 7,000 to 9,500 clones, 58% being singletons. Treatment meaning: randomized to nivolumab then ipilimumab (arm A) or the reverse (arm B). The specimen comprised CD8+ T cells sorted from blood (inferred from file names), sampled from a patient given nivolumab and ipilimumab in sequence. All receptors come from a human donor with melanoma.

The chain carries TRBV4-3 and TRBJ2-7, with TRBD2 identical over 9 bases. The CDR3 covers 14 residues. CDR1 and CDR2 from the germline V gene are LGHNA and YSLEER. The trim removed 1 base at V and 3 bases at J, leaving 1 base unmatched. The CDR3 here is CASSQGRGGYEQYF. CDR3 DNA: TGCGCCAGCAGCCAAGGGCGGGGGGGCTACGAGCAGTACTTC.

The V gene is TRBV29-1, the J gene TRBJ1-2, with unresolved D. This CDR3 is built from 12 residues. V was clipped by 7 bases and J by 4 bases, with 13 bases between them. Germline CDR1 SQVTM, CDR2 ANQGSEA. In nucleotides, the CDR3 is TGCAGCGGTATAACAGAGATCTATGGCTACACCTTC. Protein sequence: CSGITEIYGYTF.

For the CDR3, the DNA is TGCGCCAGCAGCCAAGAGTGGCAGGGGTCTGACTACACCTTC. It encodes CASSQEWQGSDYTF. V gene TRBV4-1 combines with J gene TRBJ1-2, with a weak D call TRBD1 (6 bases). Germline assignment: CDR1 MGHRA and CDR2 YSYEKL. V lost 0 bases to trimming and J lost 10 bases, with 15 bases between them. The CDR3 runs 14 residues.

Remarks on this clone: At one end the junction does not follow the germline gene, possibly because of a read error. V is TRBV9 and J is TRBJ1-6, with 9 bases aligning to TRBD1. Germline-derived CDR1 and CDR2 are SGDLS and YYNGEE. The CDR3 is 17 amino acids. The CDR3 protein is CTSSPSLAGQGWEPLHF. CDR3 DNA sequence: TGTACCAGCAGCCCAAGTCTCGCGGGACAGGGCTGGGAACCCCTCCACTTT. Together with reference TRBV9 and TRBJ1-6, the CDR3 gives the full variable domain: DSGVTQTPKHLITATGQRVTLRCSPRSGDLSVYWYQQSLDQGLQFLIQYYNGEERAKGNILERFSAQQFPDLHSELNLSSLELGDSALYFCTSSPSLAGQGWEPLHFGNGTRLTVT.

V usage is TRBV19 and J usage is TRBJ1-1, with a weak D call TRBD1 (6 bases). Trimming cost V 9 bases and J 10 bases, with 18 bases left between them. The CDR3 sequence is 12 residues long. The germline gives CDR1 LNHDA, CDR2 SQIVND (reference sequence). CDR3 region: CASIAGGPRAFF. The CDR3 bases are TGTGCCAGCATCGCCGGGGGGCCGAGAGCTTTCTTT.

The chain employs TRBV27 and TRBJ1-2; maybe TRBD1 (6 bases). Germline V gives CDR1 MNHEY, CDR2 SMNVEV (reference sequence). The CDR3 has 15 amino acids. The V end lost 0 bases, the J end lost 5 bases, and 13 bases lay between the germline ends. The CDR3 region is CASSLSGGGWYGYTF. The CDR3 nucleotides are TGTGCCAGCAGTTTATCGGGGGGGGGCTGGTATGGCTACACCTTC.

V is TRBV2 and J is TRBJ2-6; D call uncertain. V gave up 1 base and J gave up 4 bases, with 8 bases separating them. The CDR3 is made up of 15 amino acids. Germline V gene data show CDR1 as SNHLY and CDR2 as FYNNEI. The CDR3 here is CASSEVGYGANVLTF. Written as DNA, the CDR3 is TGTGCCAGCAGTGAAGTGGGCTACGGGGCCAACGTCCTGACTTTC.

The chain couples TRBV10-3 to TRBJ1-1; D not resolved. V lost 0 bases, J lost 5 bases, and 10 bases lay in between. Germline loops: CDR1 ENHRY, CDR2 SYGVKD. The CDR3 covers 14 residues. CDR3 DNA: TGTGCCATCAGTGAGTCAGGTGACGGGACTGAAGCTTTCTTT. Translating gives CAISESGDGTEAFF.

The chain couples TRBV28 to TRBJ1-1; TRBD1 agrees at 12 bases. V trimming: 6 bases; J trimming: 5 bases; junction bases outside the gene matches: 10. The germline CDR1 and CDR2 sequences are MDHEN and SYDVKM. The CDR3 sequence is 16 residues long. DNA for the CDR3: TGTGCCAGCAGACTTGGGGGACAGGGGGCGCTGACTGAAGCTTTCTTT. This encodes CASRLGGQGALTEAFF.

The rearrangement uses TRBV28 and TRBJ2-7; maybe TRBD1 (6 bases). Per germline, CDR1 MDHEN and CDR2 SYDVKM. This CDR3 has 14 residues. V lost 8 bases, J lost 3 bases, and 17 bases lay in between. The CDR3 region has the DNA TGTGCCAGCTGGGGACACGAAAAAAACTACGAGCAGTACTTC. This sequence encodes CASWGHEKNYEQYF.

V and J are TRBV7-6 and TRBJ1-1; D is perhaps TRBD1 (6 bases). Between the trimmed V and J ends, which lost 6 bases and 1 base, there was a span of 12 bases. Germline V gene sequence: CDR1 SGHVS, CDR2 FNYEAQ. This CDR3 has 14 amino acids. CDR3 sequence reads: CASRQGLSNTEAFF. The CDR3 DNA reads TGTGCCAGCAGGCAGGGGTTATCGAACACTGAAGCTTTCTTT.

This sequence joins TRBV5-4 and TRBJ2-7, with a possible D match to TRBD2 (5 bases). V was shortened by 0 bases and J by 6 bases, with 10 bases between the two germline ends. The CDR3 totals 13 residues. Germline V CDR1 and CDR2: SGHNT, YYREEE (reference sequence). The DNA of the CDR3 is TGTGCCAGCAGCTTGGAAGCCAGCGGCGAGCAGTACTTC. This gives the protein CASSLEASGEQYF.

CDR3: CASSLFGAAGANVLTF. For the CDR3, the DNA is TGTGCCAGCAGCTTATTTGGAGCGGCTGGGGCCAACGTCCTGACTTTC. The chain has TRBV7-8 and TRBJ2-6, with D tentatively TRBD2 (5 bases). CDR1 and CDR2 from the germline V gene are SGHVS and FQNEAQ. The CDR3 spans 16 residues. The germline V and J ends were trimmed by 2 bases and 2 bases, with 10 bases remaining between them.

The rearrangement joins TRBV4-1 to TRBJ1-1, with D maybe TRBD1 (6 bases). Germline values: CDR1 MGHRA, CDR2 YSYEKL. V was shortened by 2 bases and J by 7 bases, with 8 bases between the two germline ends. The CDR3 is 12 residues long. CDR3 region: CASSQLGGEAFF. In DNA, the CDR3 is TGCGCCAGCAGCCAATTAGGGGGTGAAGCTTTCTTT.

There are a few counts of this clone. This chain uses TRBV7-2 with TRBJ1-1; D is undetermined. CDR1 is SGHTA and CDR2 is FQGNSA in the germline V gene. V was clipped by 5 bases and J by 5 bases, with 6 bases between them. The CDR3 totals 11 residues. The DNA of the CDR3 is TGTGCCAGCAGCCTCCTAACTGAAGCTTTCTTT. Translated, it gives CASSLLTEAFF.

The CDR3 reads CASSVGTGWDSPLHF. CDR3 in DNA: TGTGCCAGCAGTGTCGGGACAGGGTGGGATTCACCCCTCCACTTT. The gene calls are TRBV2 and TRBJ1-6, with TRBD1 matching over 9 bases. The germline CDR1 and CDR2 sequences are SNHLY and FYNNEI. The CDR3 has 15 amino acids. J lost 8 bases, V lost 4 bases, and 6 bases had no gene match.

This clone is termed medium-sized (0.01 to 0.1%). The gene calls are TRBV7-9 and TRBJ1-1; TRBD1 is a possible D gene (6 bases). The germline V gene encodes CDR1 SEHNR and CDR2 FQNEAQ (reference sequence). Trimming removed 6 bases at V and 3 bases at J, with 11 bases between. The length of the CDR3 is 13 residues. The CDR3 spells CASRPTGYTEAFF. The CDR3 bases are TGTGCCAGCAGACCGACAGGTTACACTGAAGCTTTCTTT.

The rearrangement uses TRBV28 and TRBJ2-2; D is perhaps TRBD2 (5 bases). The germline CDR1 and CDR2 sequences are MDHEN and SYDVKM. Trimming took off 8 bases at V and 5 bases at J, with 6 bases between the two ends. The CDR3 length is 11 residues. The CDR3: CASGSTGELFF. In DNA form, the CDR3 reads TGTGCCAGCGGGAGTACCGGGGAGCTGTTTTTT.

This chain joins TRBV19 and TRBJ2-7; 13 bases are shared with TRBD2. The CDR3 spans 16 residues. The junction had 12 bases not matched to a gene; V was cut back by 6 bases and J by 7 bases. From germline, CDR1 is LNHDA and CDR2 SQIVND (reference sequence). The CDR3 DNA follows: TGTGCCAGTAGCCCAACGTGGACTAGCGGGGGCCAGGAGCAGTACTTC. Encoded protein: CASSPTWTSGGQEQYF.

This clone has a handful of counts. CDR3 bases: TGTGCCAGCAGCGGAGGACTAGCGGGGACCGGATCTGAGCAGTACTTC. It is translated as CASSGGLAGTGSEQYF. The V gene is TRBV7-9, the J gene TRBJ2-7; TRBD2 matches 12 bases. Germline-derived CDR1 and CDR2 are SEHNR and FQNEAQ (reference sequence). V shed 5 bases, J shed 7 bases, and the junction held 12 bases outside the gene matches. The CDR3 covers 16 residues.

This chain links TRBV5-1 with TRBJ2-7; TRBD2 matches at 7 bases. V lost 4 bases to trimming and J lost 5 bases; unmatched junction nucleotides: 3. Germline values: CDR1 SGHRS, CDR2 YFSETQ. The length of the CDR3 is 12 residues. For the CDR3, the DNA is TGCGCCAGCAGCCTCCGGGGGGACGAGCAGTACTTC. Protein product: CASSLRGDEQYF.

The V and J genes are TRBV19 and TRBJ1-2; 7 nucleotides match TRBD1. This CDR3 is 13 amino acids long. J lost 6 bases, V lost 5 bases, and 6 bases had no gene match. From germline, CDR1 is LNHDA and CDR2 SQIVND (reference sequence). The CDR3 loop is CASSLDRDDGYTF. CDR3 sequence (DNA): TGTGCCAGTAGTCTCGACAGGGACGATGGCTACACCTTC.

V and J are TRBV11-2 and TRBJ2-1, with D maybe TRBD2 (5 bases). V was clipped by 5 bases and J by 0 bases, with 11 bases between them. Germline-derived CDR1 and CDR2 are SGHAT and FQNNGV. The CDR3 contains 15 residues. The CDR3 is CASSVGESSYNEQFF. In nucleotides, the CDR3 is TGTGCCAGCAGCGTCGGGGAAAGCTCCTACAATGAGCAGTTCTTC.

This clone counts as medium-sized. The CDR3 bases are TGTGCCAGCAGTTTATCGGGGGACAGGGTCTATGGCTACACCTTC. Protein: CASSLSGDRVYGYTF. The chain combines TRBV27 with TRBJ1-2; 9 bases are shared with TRBD1. Germline CDR1 is MNHEY and CDR2 is SMNVEV (reference sequence). This CDR3 comprises 15 residues. After removal of 0 bases from V and 4 bases from J, the junction contained 3 bases not matched to a gene.

This chain links TRBV28 with TRBJ1-1, with 8 bases lining up with TRBD1. The J segment lost 4 bases and the V segment lost 2 bases, leaving 6 bases of the junction unmatched. The germline V gene encodes CDR1 MDHEN and CDR2 SYDVKM. The CDR3 contains 15 residues. This chain's CDR3 is CASSLQGAGRTEAFF. CDR3 DNA: TGTGCCAGCAGTTTACAGGGGGCTGGTCGCACTGAAGCTTTCTTT.